This T cell receptor (beta chain) was found in a study of shared clonotypes between healthy human individuals. Sequenced by immunoSEQ multiplex PCR; TCRdb stores in-frame clones only, minus some. The table has millions of clones, approximately 95% seen once. CDR3 length: 13 residues. Trimming removed 0 bases at V and 0 bases at J, with 2 bases between. Germline CDR1 and CDR2: SGHNT and YYREEE (reference sequence). Note on this clone: The antigen remains unidentified. Other DNA sequences within the sample encode an identical CDR3.

Regarding the study as a whole: An effect of sequencing depth on clonotype sharing among donors was expected. Generation of non-shared clonotypes was less probable than generation of clonotypes shared by all four donors.

The chain is built from TRBV5-4 and TRBJ2-3; D call uncertain. This sequence originates from a man aged 18 to 30 in good health. Some clones in this sample may be carry-over from other donors' samples. Sequencing input: naive CD4+ T cells from PBMCs. Subset reported: CD45RA+ positively selected. The chain's CDR3 is CASSLVSTDTQYF. The DNA of the CDR3 is TGTGCCAGCAGCTTGGTTAGCACAGATACGCAGTATTTT.